This paragraph covers one T cell receptor beta chain sequence. The data originate from a study of cytomegalovirus exposure and HLA in healthy donors. PCR amplification relied on 60 Vbeta primers (plus 13 Jbeta primers). Sequenced by immunoSEQ multiplex PCR; TCRdb stores in-frame clones only, minus some. The sample shows 100,000 or so clones, around 80% of them seen only once. Per germline, CDR1 SQVTM and CDR2 ANQGSEA. The CDR3 has 12 residues. V was clipped by 4 bases and J by 3 bases, with 7 bases between them. The receptor was isolated from a man aged 40-55 years in good health and CMV-seronegative. The gene calls are TRBV29-1 and TRBJ1-5; the D gene is possibly TRBD1 (6 bases). Sample: PBMCs. CDR3 nucleotides: TGCAGCGTTGGGGGGCTCAATCAGCCCCAGCATTTT. Residues: CSVGGLNQPQHF.